These 22 T cell receptor beta chains came from one sample sequenced in a study of OX40 agonist ivuxolimab in advanced cancers. TCRdb keeps only in-frame clones here, not all; method: immunoSEQ multiplex PCR. This table has 50,000 or so clones, approximately 90% appearing once. Source: CD4+ or CD8+ T cells sorted from blood, taken in a trial of the OX40 agonist ivuxolimab. Every receptor here comes from an adult with an advanced solid tumor such as melanoma, head and neck, liver or kidney cancer.

The chain has TRBV19 and TRBJ2-2; D remains unclear. Germline V gives CDR1 LNHDA, CDR2 SQIVND (reference sequence). The CDR3 totals 13 residues. Trimming stripped 3 bases from V and 5 bases from J, with 7 bases between. CDR3 protein: CASSMLTTGELFF. The CDR3 nucleotides are TGTGCCAGTAGTATGTTGACGACCGGGGAGCTGTTTTTT.

A few counts support this clone. This chain uses TRBV27 with TRBJ2-3; D possibly corresponds to TRBD2 (5 bases). V lost 10 bases to trimming and J lost 1 base, with 18 bases between them. This CDR3 has 15 residues. The germline gives CDR1 MNHEY, CDR2 SMNVEV (reference sequence). CDR3 sequence reads: CATSLLSGGTDTQYF. In DNA form, the CDR3 reads TGTGCCACCTCACTCCTTTCCGGGGGCACAGATACGCAGTATTTT.

The chain joins TRBV13 to TRBJ2-7, with 10 bases that match TRBD1. Germline V lookup: CDR1 PRHDT, CDR2 FYEKMQ (reference sequence). V lost 5 bases and J lost 6; bases outside the gene matches: 10. This CDR3 contains 15 residues. The CDR3 spells CASSLPGQGFSEQYF. The CDR3, as DNA: TGTGCCAGCAGCCTTCCGGGACAGGGGTTTTCCGAGCAGTACTTC.

The V and J genes are TRBV6-6 and TRBJ2-4; D is unresolved. This CDR3 is 15 amino acids long. Germline CDR1 is MNHNY and CDR2 is SVGAGI (reference sequence). V lost 5 bases and J 9 bases, leaving 20 bases between the germline ends. The CDR3 sequence is CASSPVVGGVGIQYF. CDR3 nucleotide sequence: TGTGCCAGCAGTCCTGTCGTTGGTGGGGTGGGCATTCAGTACTTC.

The gene calls are TRBV7-9 and TRBJ2-3; 9 bases align to TRBD2. V dropped 3 bases and J dropped 5; count of bases not matched to a gene: 12. The CDR3 sequence is 17 residues long. Per the germline V gene, CDR1 is SEHNR and CDR2 is FQNEAQ (reference sequence). CDR3 region: CASSFDAGGPSRDTQYF. CDR3 nucleotides: TGTGCCAGCAGCTTTGACGCGGGAGGGCCCTCTAGAGATACGCAGTATTTT.

The rearrangement uses TRBV6-4 and TRBJ2-2; possibly TRBD2 for D (5 bases). The germline V gene encodes CDR1 MRHNA and CDR2 SNTAGT. V lost 2 bases and J lost 0, with 10 bases in between. The CDR3 totals 16 residues. CDR3 residues: CASSDDLAPNTGELFF. CDR3 in DNA: TGTGCCAGCAGTGACGACCTAGCCCCGAACACCGGGGAGCTGTTTTTT.

The chain is built from TRBV5-6 and TRBJ2-1; D might be TRBD1 or TRBD2, each matching 5 bases. Germline V gene sequence: CDR1 SGHDT, CDR2 YYEEEE. V was shortened by 3 bases and J by 2 bases, with 12 bases between the two germline ends. The CDR3 is 15 amino acids. The CDR3 sequence: CASSYGTRTYNEQFF. As DNA, the CDR3 is TGTGCCAGCAGCTATGGGACCCGTACCTACAATGAGCAGTTCTTC.

The gene calls are TRBV7-8 and TRBJ1-5; D uncertain. V shed 1 base and J shed 3 bases, with 7 bases lying between them. The CDR3 totals 14 residues. Germline CDR1 reads SGHVS; CDR2 reads FQNEAQ. The CDR3 here is CASSLGRYNQPQHF. CDR3 DNA: TGTGCCAGCAGCTTAGGCCGATACAATCAGCCCCAGCATTTT.

The chain has TRBV4-1 and TRBJ1-4; D remains unclear. Trimming cost V 2 bases and J 4 bases, with 14 bases left between them. The CDR3 is 16 amino acids. Per the germline V gene, CDR1 is MGHRA and CDR2 is YSYEKL. Here the CDR3 DNA reads TGCGCCAGCAGCCAAAACCCCTCGGGATTTAATGAAAAACTGTTTTTT. This gives the protein CASSQNPSGFNEKLFF.

The rearrangement joins TRBV6-5 to TRBJ1-1, with 7 bases identical to TRBD1. The trim removed 1 base at V and 4 bases at J, leaving 6 bases unmatched. CDR1 is MNHEY, CDR2 SVGAGI, per germline. This CDR3 is 15 amino acids long. The CDR3 coding sequence is TGTGCCAGCAGTTACTTGCCCAGGGGGGGCACTGAAGCTTTCTTT. This sequence encodes CASSYLPRGGTEAFF.

The chain combines TRBV5-1 with TRBJ2-5; TRBD2 is a possible D gene (5 bases). The CDR3 loop spans 15 amino acids. Between the trimmed V and J ends, which lost 0 bases and 4 bases, there was a span of 13 bases. Per germline, CDR1 SGHRS and CDR2 YFSETQ. CDR3 bases: TGCGCCAGCAGCTTGGTCGGTCGGGGAATAGAGACCCAGTACTTC. Amino acids: CASSLVGRGIETQYF.

Only one count was recorded for this clone. This same CDR3 is encoded by further DNA sequences in the sample. The CDR3 sequence: CASSYGENTGELFF. The CDR3, as DNA: TGTGCCAGCAGTTATGGAGAGAACACCGGGGAGCTGTTTTTT. The V call is TRBV6-5, the J call TRBJ2-2; the D is unclear. Trimming stripped 3 bases from V and 1 base from J, with 6 bases between. Germline assignment: CDR1 MNHEY and CDR2 SVGAGI. The length of the CDR3 is 14 residues.

V is TRBV29-1 and J is TRBJ1-2, with unresolved D. This CDR3 is built from 12 residues. Germline-derived CDR1 and CDR2 are SQVTM and ANQGSEA. V shed 3 bases and J shed 4 bases, with 9 bases lying between them. The CDR3 sequence is CSVDEGIYGYTF. CDR3 DNA: TGCAGCGTTGACGAAGGGATCTATGGCTACACCTTC.

This chain joins TRBV5-4 and TRBJ2-5, with 9 bases fitting TRBD2. The V and J ends lost 0 bases and 4 bases, in that order; junction bases with no gene match: 7. The germline gives CDR1 SGHNT, CDR2 YYREEE (reference sequence). The CDR3 is 16 residues long. The CDR3 coding sequence is TGTGCCAGCAGCTTGGGTAGCGGGGGACTTGGAGAGACCCAGTACTTC. Its translation: CASSLGSGGLGETQYF.

This clone came up once. This chain links TRBV11-2 with TRBJ2-7, with D unclear. The CDR3 totals 11 residues. CDR1 and CDR2 from the germline V gene are SGHAT and FQNNGV. V dropped 6 bases and J dropped 7 bases, with 10 bases sitting between them. The CDR3 spells CASSYNGEQYF. DNA of the CDR3: TGTGCCAGCAGTTACAACGGGGAGCAGTACTTC.

The chain employs TRBV7-3 and TRBJ2-5; D is possibly TRBD1 (6 bases). The DNA end favors TRBJ2-7, so the J call may be wrong. The germline CDR1 and CDR2 sequences are SGHTA and FQGTGA. This CDR3 has 14 amino acids. In DNA form, the CDR3 reads TGTGCCAGCAGGCATCCAACCCCAGGGGACGAGCAGTACTTC. Residues: CASRHPTPGDEQYF.

V usage is TRBV6-5 and J usage is TRBJ2-7; the match to TRBD1 covers 9 bases. Per the germline V gene, CDR1 is MNHEY and CDR2 is SVGAGI. The trim removed 2 bases at V and 6 bases at J, leaving 5 bases unmatched. The CDR3 extends over 14 amino acids. The CDR3, as DNA: TGTGCCAGCAGTTACCCTGGGACAGGGCGCGAGCAGTACTTC. As protein: CASSYPGTGREQYF.

The V gene is TRBV27, the J gene TRBJ1-1; no definite D call. CDR1 is MNHEY and CDR2 is SMNVEV in the germline V gene (reference sequence). The V gene lost 5 bases and the J gene lost 4 bases, with 11 bases spanning the gap. This CDR3 spans 13 amino acids. Written as DNA, the CDR3 is TGTGCCAGCAGTCGGGCGTCCGGCACTGAAGCTTTCTTT. This gives the protein CASSRASGTEAFF.

The chain carries TRBV7-3 and TRBJ1-2, with D perhaps TRBD1 (5 bases). The V gene's germline CDR1 is SGHTA and CDR2 FQGTGA. Trimming removed 2 bases from V and 6 bases from J, with 10 bases in between. The CDR3 contains 13 residues. CDR3: CASSLGQGNGYTF. In nucleotides, the CDR3 is TGTGCCAGCAGCTTAGGGCAGGGAAATGGCTACACCTTC.

The chain carries TRBV14 and TRBJ2-7; D call uncertain. Germline lookup yields CDR1 SGHDN and CDR2 FVKESK. V was trimmed by 5 bases and J by 3 bases, leaving 11 bases between them. The CDR3 has 13 amino acids. The CDR3 DNA reads as TGTGCCAGCAGCGATCGCTGGGGCTACGAGCAGTACTTC. It is translated as CASSDRWGYEQYF.

The V call is TRBV15, the J call TRBJ2-5; TRBD2 might be the D (6 bases). The CDR3 has 15 residues. Trimming pared 0 bases from V and 5 bases from J, leaving 13 bases between. CDR1 is LNHNV, CDR2 YYDKDF, per germline (reference sequence). CDR3 in amino acids: CATSRDLAGSETQYF. DNA for the CDR3: TGTGCCACCAGCAGAGATTTGGCGGGAAGTGAGACCCAGTACTTC.

The rearrangement links TRBV10-3 to TRBJ1-5; D is perhaps TRBD1 (5 bases). Germline CDR1 is ENHRY and CDR2 is SYGVKD. V was clipped by 4 bases and J by 5 bases, with 15 bases between them. The CDR3 extends over 15 amino acids. CDR3 in DNA: TGTGCCATCAGTGCCCTGGGAGGGGTGGATCAGCCCCAGCATTTT. As protein: CAISALGGVDQPQHF.